This TCR beta chain stems from a study of Ad26.COV2.S vaccination and SARS-CoV-2 variants. Study at large: Once, or twice with 56 days between doses, Ad26.COV2.S was given intramuscularly. The study, taken as a whole, reports: Breadth measured for non-spike TCRs was similar across vaccine and placebo recipients.

Data came from immunoSEQ multiplex PCR; TCRdb stores just in-frame clones and leaves some out. In the table there are roughly 400,000 clones, about 90% of which are singletons. From germline, CDR1 is LGHDT and CDR2 YNNKEL (reference sequence). CDR3 length: 14 amino acids. Deletions cut 2 bases from V and 3 bases from J, with 11 bases between. A word on this clone: Its antigen is undetermined.

The treatment here: roughly 20 received Ad26.COV2.S at low or high dose, single or two shots; 5 received placebo; per-sample allocation not given. Day 63 after the first vaccine or placebo injection was the time point for sampling. Sequenced material: peripheral blood, taken in a trial of Ad26.COV2.S vaccine versus placebo. This sequence originates from a person between 18 and 60 years old who received the Ad26.COV2.S COVID-19 vaccine or a placebo. The rearrangement links TRBV3-1 (or the pseudogene TRBV3-2) to TRBJ2-7; no clear D gene. In DNA, the CDR3 is TGTGCCAGCAGCCAAAGATTTCGTGACTACGAGCAGTACTTC. It is translated as CASSQRFRDYEQYF.